Included here is one T cell receptor (beta chain) sequence, with context. Its antigen is unknown. This sample is part of a study of PD-1 blockade in classical Hodgkin lymphoma. Points from the study as a whole: Newly diagnosed patients reportedly had lower baseline TCR diversity than healthy donors.

This CDR3 is 17 amino acids long. The germline V gene has CDR1 MNHEY and CDR2 SMNVEV (reference sequence). V shed 3 bases and J shed 5 bases, with 22 bases lying between them. Brentuximab vedotin exposure varied among the patients, all of whom had relapsed after autologous stem cell transplantation. Sequenced by immunoSEQ multiplex PCR; TCRdb stores in-frame clones only, minus some. The top ten clones hold around 20% of a sample with approximately 99,000 clones, roughly nine tenths of them seen once. The material sequenced was peripheral blood mononuclear cells (PBMCs), taken before the second cycle of nivolumab. This sequence was found in a human donor with classical Hodgkin lymphoma. The rearrangement links TRBV27 to TRBJ2-5; D might be TRBD1 (6 bases). In nucleotides, the CDR3 is TGTGCCAGCAGTTTGTATTTTACAGGGACGGATTCTGAGACCCAGTACTTC. Its protein product is CASSLYFTGTDSETQYF.